The 8 T cell receptor beta chains listed next were all sequenced from one sample in a study of blood T cell repertoires in COVID-19. Clones were sequenced by immunoSEQ multiplex PCR, and TCRdb holds only the in-frame ones, with some missing. Among approximately 190,000 clones listed, almost 85% were seen once. The sequenced sample was peripheral blood. These receptors were collected from a human donor with acute or convalescent COVID-19. The donor label of this sample is uncertain.

CDR3 nucleotide sequence: TGTGCCGTATCGTCGGGTAAAGGTGGAAACACCATATATTTT. Its translation: CAVSSGKGGNTIYF. This sequence joins TRBV7-2 and TRBJ1-3, with unresolved D. The CDR3 spans 14 residues. The V end was cut by 11 bases, the J end by 3 bases, with 17 bases between. Per germline, CDR1 SGHTA and CDR2 FQGNSA.

Turning to this clone: The junction departs from germline at one end; a sequencing error may be responsible. This chain links TRBV10-3 with TRBJ2-3; D unresolved. Germline loops: CDR1 ENHRY, CDR2 SYGVKD. CDR3 size: 11 residues. CDR3 region: CAIEVANTHYF. The CDR3 DNA reads as TGTGCCATTGAGGTGGCAAATACGCATTATTTT.

The rearrangement joins TRBV21-1 to TRBJ2-7; the table assigns TRBD2, which was not confirmed against the DNA. TRBV21-1 is labeled a pseudogene. This CDR3 has 16 amino acids. The DNA of the CDR3 is TGTGCCAGCAGCGCAAAACCGGGACTAGTGAATTACGAGCAGTACTTC. It translates to CASSAKPGLVNYEQYF.

This chain joins TRBV24-1 and TRBJ2-3, with D possibly TRBD2 on 6 matching bases. This CDR3 has 16 amino acids. Looked up from germline, CDR1 is KGHDR and CDR2 is SFDVKD. Trimming took 0 bases from V and 2 from J, leaving 11 bases between them. The CDR3 reads CATSDLGGTNTDTQYF. For the CDR3, the DNA is TGTGCCACCAGTGATTTGGGCGGGACCAACACAGATACGCAGTATTTT.

V usage is TRBV24-1 and J usage is TRBJ2-3; 11 bases line up with TRBD1. Per the germline V gene, CDR1 is KGHDR and CDR2 is SFDVKD. The J segment lost 0 bases and the V segment lost 6 bases, leaving 7 bases of the junction unmatched. The CDR3 contains 17 residues. CDR3 bases: TGTGCCACCAGTCCGGGACAGGGGGGCCCTAGCACAGATACGCAGTATTTT. As protein: CATSPGQGGPSTDTQYF.

This chain uses TRBV5-1 with TRBJ1-5; 9 bases line up with TRBD1. Germline V lookup: CDR1 SGHRS, CDR2 YFSETQ. Losses at the gene ends were 3 bases for V and 7 bases for J; bases not matched to a gene: 5. The length of the CDR3 is 14 residues. CDR3 loop: CASSWTGEGQPQHF. CDR3 in DNA: TGCGCCAGCAGCTGGACAGGGGAAGGGCAGCCCCAGCATTTT.

The V call is TRBV10-3, the J call TRBJ1-2; possible D gene TRBD1, 6 bases. This CDR3 is built from 14 residues. Trimming cost V 3 bases and J 8 bases, with 16 bases left between them. Germline CDR1 ENHRY, CDR2 SYGVKD. Here the CDR3 DNA reads TGTGCCATCAGTGACCTGCAGGGGAAAGGAGGCTACACCTTC. Translation: CAISDLQGKGGYTF.

This chain uses TRBV5-3 with TRBJ2-5; D may be TRBD1 (5 bases). TRBV5-3 is marked as an open reading frame, function uncertain. The ends were cut back, 1 base at V and 7 bases at J, with 14 bases in the middle. CDR3 length: 14 residues. CDR3 residues: CARSLNTRRGTQYF. The DNA of the CDR3 is TGTGCCAGAAGCTTGAACACGCGAAGGGGGACCCAGTACTTC.